The 27 T cell receptor beta chains reported below all come from one sample, sequenced in a study of T cells in localized non-small cell lung cancer. Using immunoSEQ multiplex PCR, the repertoire was profiled, and TCRdb retains in-frame clones only, with some absent. The data hold tens of thousands of clones, with 70% to 90% observed a single time. Specimen: PBMCs, collected before any cancer treatment. The source of these receptors is a man between 40 and 70 years old with stage II lung adenocarcinoma.

V is TRBV4-1 and J is TRBJ1-6; D not certain. Germline V gene sequence: CDR1 MGHRA, CDR2 YSYEKL. The length of the CDR3 is 18 residues. The V and J ends lost 3 bases and 7 bases respectively, with 22 bases between them. The CDR3 region has the DNA TGCGCCAGCAGCCACTCACGCCCCTCAAGGGTGGGAAATTCACCCCTCCACTTT. Its protein is CASSHSRPSRVGNSPLHF.

This chain uses TRBV6-1 with TRBJ1-5; weak D call: TRBD1 (5 bases). Germline assignment: CDR1 MNHNS and CDR2 SASEGT. Trimming pared 1 base from V and 5 bases from J, leaving 12 bases between. This CDR3 contains 15 residues. Here the CDR3 DNA reads TGTGCCAGCAGTGAAGACCCTGGGGACTATCAGCCCCAGCATTTT. Its translation: CASSEDPGDYQPQHF.

This rearrangement joins TRBV19 to TRBJ2-3; D is possibly TRBD1 (6 bases). Per the germline V gene, CDR1 is LNHDA and CDR2 is SQIVND (reference sequence). V shed 5 bases and J shed 2 bases, with 11 bases lying between them. The CDR3 runs to 14 residues. The CDR3 is CASSPDSYTDTQYF. As DNA, the CDR3 is TGTGCCAGTAGTCCGGACAGCTACACAGATACGCAGTATTTT.

The chain is built from TRBV9 and TRBJ1-1, with TRBD1 matching over 8 bases. Germline CDR1 reads SGDLS; CDR2 reads YYNGEE. The CDR3 has 15 residues. Trimming cost V 0 bases and J 1 base; bases outside gene matches: 2. CDR3 sequence reads: CASSVGTGGNTEAFF. The CDR3 nucleotides are TGTGCCAGCAGCGTAGGCACAGGGGGGAACACTGAAGCTTTCTTT.

The chain employs TRBV7-6 and TRBJ2-7, with D maybe TRBD1 (6 bases). The CDR3 runs 15 residues. Germline CDR1 is SGHVS and CDR2 is FNYEAQ. V was trimmed by 1 base and J by 4 bases, leaving 14 bases between them. DNA for the CDR3: TGTGCCAGCAGCTTAGGGACAGTAAACTCTTACGAGCAGTACTTC. This translates into CASSLGTVNSYEQYF.

The chain has TRBV29-1 and TRBJ2-5; either TRBD1 or TRBD2 may fit D (6 bases each). The V and J ends lost 7 bases and 5 bases respectively, with 14 bases between them. CDR1 and CDR2 (germline): SQVTM, ANQGSEA. This CDR3 is 12 amino acids long. CDR3 protein: CSAWGAAETQYF. Here the CDR3 DNA reads TGCAGCGCGTGGGGGGCCGCCGAGACCCAGTACTTC.

This chain connects TRBV6-1 to TRBJ1-3; 7 bases are shared with TRBD1. With V trimmed by 7 bases and J by 2 bases, 5 bases remained unmatched. In germline, CDR1 is MNHNS, CDR2 SASEGT. The CDR3 totals 14 residues. The CDR3: CASTPTGTGNTIYF. CDR3 DNA: TGTGCCAGCACCCCGACAGGGACTGGAAACACCATATATTTT.

The genes are TRBV9 and TRBJ2-2; D is uncertain. V lost 4 bases, J lost 2 bases, and 3 bases lay in between. The CDR3 is 12 amino acids. CDR1 and CDR2 from the germline V gene are SGDLS and YYNGEE. The CDR3 loop is CASSLNTGELFF. The CDR3 nucleotides are TGTGCCAGCAGCCTCAACACCGGGGAGCTGTTTTTT.

This clone was counted once. The V gene is TRBV4-2, the J gene TRBJ1-2; 9 bases match TRBD1. This CDR3 is built from 14 residues. The ends lost 1 base at V and 7 bases at J; junction bases unmatched: 4. Germline V CDR1 and CDR2: LGHNA, YNFKEQ. CDR3 sequence (DNA): TGTGCCAGCAGCCAAGCCGGGACAGGGCTTGGCTACACCTTC. As protein: CASSQAGTGLGYTF.

The chain has TRBV4-1 and TRBJ2-2, with unresolved D. This CDR3 spans 14 amino acids. The germline CDR1 and CDR2 sequences are MGHRA and YSYEKL. V was trimmed by 1 base and J by 1 base, leaving 4 bases between them. This chain's CDR3 is CASSQARNTGELFF. The CDR3 region has the DNA TGCGCCAGCAGCCAAGCTAGGAACACCGGGGAGCTGTTTTTT.

The V and J genes are TRBV5-1 and TRBJ2-5; 8 nucleotides agree with TRBD1. The germline V gene has CDR1 SGHRS and CDR2 YFSETQ. Trimming cost V 4 bases and J 2 bases; bases outside gene matches: 4. The CDR3 loop spans 14 amino acids. The CDR3 region is CASSPGQGQETQYF. The CDR3 DNA reads TGCGCCAGCAGCCCCGGACAGGGACAAGAGACCCAGTACTTC.

This chain connects TRBV5-5 to TRBJ2-5, with 7 bases matching TRBD1. CDR1 and CDR2 (germline): SGHKS, YYEKEE (reference sequence). J lost 5 bases, V lost 0 bases, and 7 bases had no gene match. This CDR3 is 15 amino acids long. CDR3 nucleotide sequence: TGTGCCAGCAGCTTGGGAGGGGGCAGTGGGGAGACCCAGTACTTC. Its protein is CASSLGGGSGETQYF.

This sequence joins TRBV7-9 and TRBJ1-5; TRBD1 matches 8 bases. The CDR3 spans 14 residues. Germline V CDR1 and CDR2: SEHNR, FQNEAQ (reference sequence). The V gene end was trimmed by 9 bases and the J gene end by 7 bases; junction bases not matched to a gene: 11. The CDR3 sequence is CARDGDRSCQPQHF. The CDR3 coding sequence is TGTGCCAGGGATGGGGACAGGTCATGCCAGCCCCAGCATTTT.

The chain joins TRBV30 to TRBJ1-2, with D tentatively TRBD1 (6 bases). The V end was cut by 5 bases, the J end by 2 bases, with 9 bases between. The germline gives CDR1 GTSNPN, CDR2 SVGIG (reference sequence). There are 12 residues in the CDR3. The DNA for the CDR3 is TGTGCCTGGGGACAGCTGAACTATGGCTACACCTTC. Its protein product is CAWGQLNYGYTF.

Comments on this clone: This specimen includes other DNA sequences encoding the same CDR3. The chain has TRBV10-3 and TRBJ1-1; D unclear. V was trimmed by 0 bases and J by 7 bases, leaving 9 bases between them. CDR3 length equals 13 residues. Germline CDR1 ENHRY, CDR2 SYGVKD. CDR3 sequence reads: CAISESTGIEAFF. For the CDR3, the DNA is TGTGCCATCAGTGAGTCGACGGGAATTGAAGCTTTCTTT.

J is TRBJ1-2 and V is TRBV5-5, with TRBD1 matching over 8 bases. V lost 6 bases, J lost 1 base, and 11 bases stayed unmatched. Germline V gene lookup returns CDR1 SGHKS and CDR2 YYEKEE (reference sequence). The CDR3 length is 16 residues. CDR3 sequence reads: CASTLGGTGLNYGYTF. The CDR3 coding sequence is TGTGCCAGCACTCTGGGGGGGACAGGACTTAACTATGGCTACACCTTC.

The chain uses TRBV28 and TRBJ2-3, with D unclear. V was clipped by 1 base and J by 5 bases, with 4 bases between them. There are 12 residues in the CDR3. The germline CDR1 and CDR2 sequences are MDHEN and SYDVKM. The CDR3 DNA follows: TGTGCCAGCAGTTTATTTGAAGATACGCAGTATTTT. Translated: CASSLFEDTQYF. The variable domain in full, with the rest retrieved from reference TRBV28 and TRBJ2-3, is DVKVTQSSRYLVKRTGEKVFLECVQDMDHENMFWYRQDPGLGLRLIYFSYDVKMKEKGDIPEGYSVSREKKERFSLILESASTNQTSMYLCASSLFEDTQYFGPGTRLTVL.

In its sample, this clone was seen a few times. This chain connects TRBV5-4 to TRBJ2-1, with D unclear. The V end lost 0 bases, the J end lost 5 bases, and 6 bases lay between the germline ends. CDR1 and CDR2 (germline): SGHNT, YYREEE (reference sequence). CDR3 length: 13 residues. This CDR3 is CASSLDSNNEQFF. CDR3 in DNA: TGTGCCAGCAGCTTGGACAGTAACAATGAGCAGTTCTTC.

The chain combines TRBV9 with TRBJ2-5; TRBD2 matches 11 bases. Germline CDR1 reads SGDLS; CDR2 reads YYNGEE. The CDR3 is 17 residues long. The V segment lost 0 bases and the J segment 0 bases; nucleotides outside the gene matches: 4. The CDR3 spells CASSVATSGGYQETQYF. The CDR3 DNA is TGTGCCAGCAGCGTAGCTACTAGCGGGGGTTACCAAGAGACCCAGTACTTC.

This chain links TRBV9 with TRBJ2-5; tentatively, D is TRBD2 (6 bases). V was clipped by 4 bases and J by 7 bases, with 23 bases between them. Per the germline V gene, CDR1 is SGDLS and CDR2 is YYNGEE. The CDR3 has 16 amino acids. The CDR3 loop is CASSPHSASATGTQYF. CDR3 nucleotide sequence: TGTGCCAGCAGCCCCCACTCGGCTAGCGCTACTGGGACCCAGTACTTC. Full variable domain (remainder filled in from reference TRBV9 and TRBJ2-5): DSGVTQTPKHLITATGQRVTLRCSPRSGDLSVYWYQQSLDQGLQFLIQYYNGEERAKGNILERFSAQQFPDLHSELNLSSLELGDSALYFCASSPHSASATGTQYFGPGTRLLVL.

This sequence joins TRBV10-1 and TRBJ2-2, with D tentatively TRBD2 (6 bases). Trimming removed 3 bases from V and 7 bases from J, with 9 bases in between. Germline V CDR1 and CDR2: WNHNN, SYGVQD (reference sequence). The CDR3 loop spans 13 amino acids. This CDR3 is CASSEASDGELFF. The CDR3 region has the DNA TGCGCCAGCAGTGAAGCTAGCGACGGGGAGCTGTTTTTT.

This sequence joins TRBV7-7 and TRBJ2-1; no reliable D call. Per the germline V gene, CDR1 is SSHAT and CDR2 is FNYEAQ (reference sequence). This CDR3 has 15 residues. Trimming removed 1 base at V and 5 bases at J, with 12 bases between. DNA of the CDR3: TGTGCCAGCAGCTTAGGGCCCTCTACCGACAATGAGCAGTTCTTC. It translates to CASSLGPSTDNEQFF. The whole variable domain, remainder taken from reference TRBV7-7 and TRBJ2-1, is GAGVSQSPRYKVTKRGQDVTLRCDPISSHATLYWYQQALGQGPEFLTYFNYEAQPDKSGLPSDRFSAERPEGSISTLTIQRTEQRDSAMYRCASSLGPSTDNEQFFGPGTRLTVL.

This chain uses TRBV11-2 with TRBJ2-5; tentative D call: TRBD2 (5 bases). Germline lookup yields CDR1 SGHAT and CDR2 FQNNGV. The CDR3 is 14 amino acids. V was trimmed by 5 bases and J by 5 bases, leaving 15 bases between them. The CDR3 loop is CASSPMGPGETQYF. CDR3 DNA: TGTGCCAGCAGCCCTATGGGTCCGGGGGAGACCCAGTACTTC. Using reference TRBV11-2 and TRBJ2-5 for the parts outside the CDR3, the full variable domain is EAGVAQSPRYKIIEKRQSVAFWCNPISGHATLYWYQQILGQGPKLLIQFQNNGVVDDSQLPKDRFSAERLKGVDSTLKIQPAKLEDSAVYLCASSPMGPGETQYFGPGTRLLVL.

A single count supports this clone. V and J are TRBV4-1 and TRBJ2-5, with 9 bases that match TRBD2. The CDR3 contains 16 residues. The V and J ends lost 2 bases and 5 bases, in that order; junction bases with no gene match: 9. Per the germline V gene, CDR1 is MGHRA and CDR2 is YSYEKL. The CDR3 spells CASSQNSGGQGETQYF. The CDR3 DNA follows: TGCGCCAGCAGCCAAAATAGCGGGGGACAAGGCGAGACCCAGTACTTC.

The V and J genes are TRBV11-2 and TRBJ2-1; 10 bases are a match to TRBD2. Germline V gene data show CDR1 as SGHAT and CDR2 as FQNNGV. V was pared by 1 base and J by 0 bases, with 9 bases of the junction left unmatched. The CDR3 has 19 residues. The CDR3 protein is CASSLGPGSGGFSYNEQFF. In DNA, the CDR3 is TGTGCCAGCAGCTTAGGGCCGGGTAGCGGGGGGTTCTCCTACAATGAGCAGTTCTTC.

V gene TRBV6-1 combines with J gene TRBJ1-2, with D possibly TRBD1 on 6 matching bases. Germline V gene lookup returns CDR1 MNHNS and CDR2 SASEGT. The length of the CDR3 is 13 residues. The germline V and J ends were trimmed by 6 bases and 1 base, with 9 bases remaining between them. As DNA, the CDR3 is TGTGCCAGCAGCGACAGGCTTAACTATGGCTACACCTTC. Amino acid sequence: CASSDRLNYGYTF.

CDR3 sequence (DNA): TGCGCCAGCAGCTTGGGTCTACAGGGGGGCACCGGGGAGCTGTTTTTT. It codes for CASSLGLQGGTGELFF. The chain links TRBV5-1 to TRBJ2-2; 8 bases fit TRBD1. Looked up from germline, CDR1 is SGHRS and CDR2 is YFSETQ. The CDR3 loop spans 16 amino acids. V shed 0 bases, J shed 4 bases, and the junction held 5 bases outside the gene matches.